This T cell receptor beta chain derives from a study of T cells after yellow fever vaccination. This clonotype was detected only a few times. Its cognate antigen is unknown. General study results and limits: The secondary response peaked faster, at day 5 versus 15, but was weaker. The presence of abundant clonotypes contaminating from the bulk population was possible in FACS-sorted repertoires.

5'RACE template switching added a universal primer site and UMIs to TCR cDNA. TCRdb re-called the 5' RACE reads with MiXCR, one entry per CDR3 protein. The data contain hundreds of thousands of distinct CDR3 sequences, over 8% of them singletons. The CDR3 has 16 residues. Per the germline V gene, CDR1 is SGHTA and CDR2 is FQGNSA. The J segment lost 5 bases and the V segment lost 8 bases, leaving 11 bases of the junction unmatched. The source was PBMCs, collected on the day of the first yellow fever vaccination. The gene calls are TRBV7-2 and TRBJ2-5; 13 bases map to TRBD2. The sequence came from a man aged 18 to 29 who received the YFV17D yellow fever vaccine. CDR3 sequence: CASSMGGLAGEETQYF. CDR3 nucleotides: TGTGCCAGCTCTATGGGAGGACTAGCGGGAGAGGAGACCCAGTACTTC.